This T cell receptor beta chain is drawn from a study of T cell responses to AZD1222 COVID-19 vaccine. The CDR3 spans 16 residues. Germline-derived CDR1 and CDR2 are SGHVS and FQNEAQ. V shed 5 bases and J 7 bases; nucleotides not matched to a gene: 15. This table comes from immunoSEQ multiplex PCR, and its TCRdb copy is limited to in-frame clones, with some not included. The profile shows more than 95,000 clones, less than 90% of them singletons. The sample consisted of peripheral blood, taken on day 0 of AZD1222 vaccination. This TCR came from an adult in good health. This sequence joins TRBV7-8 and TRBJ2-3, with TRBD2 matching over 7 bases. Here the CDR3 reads CASSHFGGRISYTQYF. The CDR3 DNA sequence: TGTGCCAGCAGCCATTTCGGCGGGAGAATCTCTTATACGCAGTATTTT. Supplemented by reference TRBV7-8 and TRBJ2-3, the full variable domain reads GAGVSQSPRYKVAKRGQDVALRCDPISGHVSLFWYQQALGQGPEFLTYFQNEAQLDKSGLPSDRFFAERPEGSVSTLKIQRTQQEDSAVYLCASSHFGGRISYTQYFGPGTRLTVL.